These 15 T cell receptor beta chains came from one sample sequenced in a study of blood T cell repertoires in COVID-19. Profiling relied on immunoSEQ multiplex PCR, and the TCRdb table lists in-frame clones only, not all of them. The repertoire holds approximately 300,000 clones, with around 82% as singletons. Sequences were obtained from peripheral blood. These TCRs come from a woman between 50 and 59 years old with acute or convalescent COVID-19.

The chain combines TRBV6-6 with TRBJ2-7, with 7 positions matching TRBD1. Trimming removed 8 bases from V and 5 bases from J; junction bases left unmatched: 9. CDR1 and CDR2 from the germline V gene are MNHNY and SVGAGI (reference sequence). The CDR3 totals 13 residues. Written as DNA, the CDR3 is TGTGCCAGCGCCACACAGGGGTCCCACGAGCAGTACTTC. It translates to CASATQGSHEQYF.

The chain joins TRBV13 to TRBJ1-3; weak D call: TRBD1 (5 bases). The CDR3 spans 15 residues. From germline, CDR1 is PRHDT and CDR2 FYEKMQ (reference sequence). Deletions cut 6 bases from V and 0 bases from J, with 12 bases between. CDR3: CASSSGFASGNTIYF. As DNA, the CDR3 is TGTGCCAGCAGTTCAGGGTTTGCCTCTGGAAACACCATATATTTT.

V usage is TRBV5-1 and J usage is TRBJ2-1; 7 positions match TRBD1. Trimming at V came to 2 bases and at J to 8 bases, leaving 10 bases not matched to a gene. This CDR3 has 15 residues. Looked up from germline, CDR1 is SGHRS and CDR2 is YFSETQ. The CDR3 DNA reads as TGCGCCAGCAGCTTACAGGGGAGAAGGGGCGATGAGCAGTTCTTC. Translation: CASSLQGRRGDEQFF.

The chain uses TRBV18 and TRBJ2-2, with 7 bases aligning to TRBD2. The trim removed 3 bases at V and 8 bases at J, leaving 9 bases unmatched. The CDR3 has 15 residues. Germline lookup yields CDR1 KGHSH and CDR2 LQKENI. The CDR3 sequence: CASSPASGSTGELFF. CDR3 in DNA: TGTGCCAGCTCACCGGCTAGCGGTTCTACAGGGGAGCTGTTTTTT.

The rearrangement joins TRBV30 to TRBJ2-5; 10 bases map to TRBD2. This CDR3 is 12 amino acids long. Trimming removed 5 bases from V and 3 bases from J; junction bases left unmatched: 0. Germline assignment: CDR1 GTSNPN and CDR2 SVGIG (reference sequence). The CDR3 reads CAWGLAEETQYF. In DNA form, the CDR3 reads TGTGCCTGGGGACTAGCGGAAGAGACCCAGTACTTC.

A few counts support this clone. The V and J genes are TRBV3-1 (or the pseudogene TRBV3-2) and TRBJ2-2; TRBD2 aligns across 8 bases. The germline V gene has CDR1 LGHDT and CDR2 YNNKEL (reference sequence). The CDR3 has 16 amino acids. J was trimmed by 5 bases and V by 4 bases; bases with no gene match: 9. The CDR3 nucleotides read TGTGCCAGCAGCCCCGGGGGGGGCAGGGGTACCGGGGAGCTGTTTTTT. Its translation is CASSPGGGRGTGELFF.

The chain links TRBV24-1 to TRBJ1-5; D gene unclear. Trimming took 0 bases from V and 0 from J, leaving 17 bases between them. CDR1 is KGHDR and CDR2 is SFDVKD in the germline V gene. CDR3 size: 19 residues. Written as DNA, the CDR3 is TGTGCCACCAGTGATTTGCAACGGAAATTGGCGGATAGCAATCAGCCCCAGCATTTT. Translated: CATSDLQRKLADSNQPQHF.

This sequence joins TRBV30 and TRBJ2-1; 12 bases match TRBD2. The V gene's germline CDR1 is GTSNPN and CDR2 SVGIG (reference sequence). This CDR3 is 15 amino acids long. After removal of 0 bases from V and 8 bases from J, the junction contained 5 bases not matched to a gene. The CDR3 bases are TGTGCCTGGAGTGTGTCTAGCGGGGGGGCATATGAGCAGTTCTTC. Translation: CAWSVSSGGAYEQFF.

This rearrangement joins TRBV5-1 to TRBJ1-6; 9 bases map to TRBD1. CDR1 and CDR2 from the germline V gene are SGHRS and YFSETQ. The CDR3 is 15 residues long. V lost 6 bases and J lost 5; bases outside the gene matches: 6. The CDR3 DNA reads TGCGCCAGCACCCGCTGGACAGGGGATAATTCACCCCTCCACTTT. Translating it yields CASTRWTGDNSPLHF.

V gene TRBV29-1 combines with J gene TRBJ2-1, with D unclear. Germline V gene data show CDR1 as SQVTM and CDR2 as ANQGSEA. The CDR3 contains 13 residues. V lost 2 bases, J lost 3 bases, and 8 bases lay in between. The CDR3 DNA follows: TGCAGCGTTGAACGAGGCAGCTACAATGAGCAGTTCTTC. This sequence encodes CSVERGSYNEQFF.

This rearrangement joins TRBV12-3 or TRBV12-4 to TRBJ1-5; D may be TRBD1 (5 bases). V lost 3 bases and J lost 4, with 7 bases in between. The CDR3 totals 13 residues. In DNA, the CDR3 is TGTGCCAGCAGTTTCCGGGGGAATCAGCCCCAGCATTTT. This codes for CASSFRGNQPQHF.

The DNA of the CDR3 is TGTGCCAGCAGCTTGCCAGGGGCCCCCTCAAAAGCTTTCTTT. Translated: CASSLPGAPSKAFF. The gene calls are TRBV5-4 and TRBJ1-1, with D tentatively TRBD1 (6 bases). The CDR3 spans 14 residues. V lost 1 base to trimming and J lost 9 bases, with 16 bases between them. Germline-derived CDR1 and CDR2 are SGHNT and YYREEE (reference sequence).

The chain employs TRBV7-9 and TRBJ2-7; TRBD1 matches at 10 bases. V shed 5 bases and J 2 bases; nucleotides not matched to a gene: 3. Per germline, CDR1 SEHNR and CDR2 FQNEAQ (reference sequence). The CDR3 has 14 residues. CDR3 sequence (DNA): TGTGCCAGCAGCCGCGGACAGGGGGCCTACGAGCAGTACGTC. Translated: CASSRGQGAYEQYV.

This clone was detected a few times. The chain carries TRBV19 and TRBJ2-2; 7 nucleotides match TRBD1. This CDR3 is built from 15 residues. The V segment lost 7 bases and the J segment 4 bases; nucleotides outside the gene matches: 9. Germline-derived CDR1 and CDR2 are LNHDA and SQIVND (reference sequence). CDR3 residues: CASKRRDSSTGELFF. CDR3 nucleotides: TGTGCCAGTAAGAGACGGGACAGTTCCACCGGGGAGCTGTTTTTT. Full variable domain (remainder filled in from reference TRBV19 and TRBJ2-2): DGGITQSPKYLFRKEGQNVTLSCEQNLNHDAMYWYRQDPGQGLRLIYYSQIVNDFQKGDIAEGYSVSREKKESFPLTVTSAQKNPTAFYLCASKRRDSSTGELFFGEGSRLTVL.

The CDR3 DNA sequence: TGTGCCAGCAGCGTAGGACTAGGAAGTCAAGATACGCAGTATTTT. As protein: CASSVGLGSQDTQYF. The chain carries TRBV9 and TRBJ2-3; tentatively, D is TRBD2 (6 bases). CDR3 length equals 15 residues. The germline gives CDR1 SGDLS, CDR2 YYNGEE. V lost 0 bases and J lost 5, with 13 bases in between.